This TCR beta chain was observed in a study of control samples from healthy donors and cancer patients. TCRdb's table, derived via immunoSEQ multiplex PCR, lists solely in-frame clones and lacks some. The table lists some 160,000 clones, about 90% of them singletons, with less than 0.75% in the top ten. Trimming left V 4 bases short and J 0 bases short, with 7 bases between. This CDR3 is built from 12 residues. The germline gives CDR1 SQVTM, CDR2 ANQGSEA. This receptor was obtained from a young woman in good health. The sample consisted of blood. The chain carries TRBV29-1 and TRBJ2-7; D is ambiguous. The CDR3 region is CSVALDSYEQYF. CDR3 in DNA: TGCAGCGTTGCCCTTGACTCCTACGAGCAGTACTTC.